What follows are 5 T cell receptor beta chains derived from one specimen sequenced in a study of Graves' ophthalmopathy and Graves' hyperthyroidism. RNA transcripts yielded amplified TCR beta CDR3 regions. The library came from an HTBI-primed first-round RT-PCR and a second-round multiplex PCR. Using its own MiXCR run on the multiplex PCR reads, TCRdb lists one record per CDR3 protein. In the table there are 220,000 or so distinct CDR3 sequences, roughly 21% of which are singletons. Sequenced input: peripheral blood. These receptors were obtained from a woman in her 50s with Graves' ophthalmopathy.

This clonotype was seen repeatedly, ten times or more. The rearrangement links TRBV29-1 to TRBJ1-1; D gene unclear. Germline V lookup: CDR1 SQVTM, CDR2 ANQGSEA. This CDR3 comprises 12 residues. V lost 0 bases and J lost 7, with 9 bases in between. The CDR3 protein is CSVEDGRSEAFF. The CDR3 nucleotides read TGCAGCGTTGAAGATGGGCGCAGTGAAGCTTTCTTT. Full variable domain (remainder filled in from reference TRBV29-1 and TRBJ1-1): SAVISQKPSRDICQRGTSLTIQCQVDSQVTMMFWYRQQPGQSLTLIATANQGSEATYESGFVIDKFPISRPNLTFSTLTVSNMSPEDSSIYLCSVEDGRSEAFFGQGTRLTVV.

This clonotype showed up many times. This chain connects TRBV6-5 to TRBJ1-1; D call uncertain. Looked up from germline, CDR1 is MNHEY and CDR2 is SVGAGI. The ends were cut back, 4 bases at V and 1 base at J, with 7 bases in the middle. The length of the CDR3 is 13 residues. CDR3 sequence reads: CASSSSGNTEAFF. CDR3 bases: TGTGCCAGCAGTTCCTCGGGGAACACTGAAGCTTTCTTT.

This clonotype has only one observation. This rearrangement joins TRBV6-1 to TRBJ2-7; no reliable D call. Germline V gene data show CDR1 as MNHNS and CDR2 as SASEGT. V lost 8 bases to trimming and J lost 2 bases, with 13 bases between them. The CDR3 is made up of 13 amino acids. CDR3 sequence reads: CASAGVSPYEQYF. As DNA, the CDR3 is TGTGCCAGCGCTGGAGTTTCCCCCTACGAGCAGTACTTC.

This clonotype was seen many times. The chain links TRBV29-1 to TRBJ1-1, with 8 bases matching TRBD1. The CDR3 runs to 12 residues. Germline CDR1 SQVTM, CDR2 ANQGSEA. With 4 bases clipped from V and 4 bases from J, the junction kept 2 bases outside the gene matches. CDR3 nucleotides: TGCAGCGTTGGACAGGGGCGCACTGAAGCTTTCTTT. Amino acid sequence: CSVGQGRTEAFF.

The gene calls are TRBV6-1 and TRBJ1-5; 7 bases are shared with TRBD1. The ends lost 3 bases at V and 1 base at J; junction bases unmatched: 15. Germline loops: CDR1 MNHNS, CDR2 SASEGT. The CDR3 extends over 19 amino acids. CDR3 nucleotides: TGTGCCAGCAGTGAGCGGGCAGGGGGAGGTCAAATAAGCAATCAGCCCCAGCATTTT. Protein: CASSERAGGGQISNQPQHF.